The 22 T cell receptor beta chains reported below all come from one sample, sequenced in a study of regulatory T cells in long-lasting Graves disease (dated by TCRdb to about 2021). The protocol used for the library was multiplex PCR. Reads for this sample came from an Illumina HiSeq 4000. To build TCR beta libraries, CDR3 regions were amplified by Arm-PCR using iRepertoire HTBI primers. TCRdb redid the processing of the public reads, applying fastp at Q25 and MiXCR, and retained in-frame beta chains. Rows with one shared CDR3 protein collapse into an entry with the most common genes and DNA. Here the sample has 390,000 or so distinct CDR3 sequences; around 23% occur a single time. The top ten clonotypes cover approximately 30% of the sample. The sample's time point, from its label and the paper: persistent/refractory GD, antithyroid drugs over 5 years with positive TRAb. For both TCR sequencing and RNA sequencing, RNA was extracted from PBMCs using TRIzol.

The sample consisted of peripheral blood mononuclear cells (PBMCs), taken when the disease was refractory, from a patient treated with antithyroid drugs. Receptor source: a woman in her thirties or forties with Graves disease. Donor details come from another sample of the same person, matched by shared clones.

This clonotype was picked up many times. The J gene is TRBJ1-1, the V gene TRBV28; maybe TRBD1 (6 bases). The CDR3 has 16 amino acids. V lost 5 bases and J 3 bases, leaving 19 bases between the germline ends. CDR1 and CDR2 (germline): MDHEN, SYDVKM. The CDR3 DNA sequence: TGTGCCAGCAGTCCCAATTTAGGGGGAACAGACACTGAAGCTTTCTTT. Translating gives CASSPNLGGTDTEAFF.

The J gene is TRBJ2-7, the V gene TRBV20-1; D unclear. This CDR3 region has 14 residues. Trimming took 0 bases from V and 3 from J, leaving 12 bases between them. Germline V gene data show CDR1 as DFQATT and CDR2 as SNEGSKA (reference sequence). CDR3 protein: CSARDGGYYYEQYF. DNA of the CDR3: TGCAGTGCTAGAGACGGCGGATACTACTACGAGCAGTACTTC.

The rearrangement links TRBV5-1 to TRBJ1-4, with D perhaps matching TRBD1 (6 bases). The V end was cut by 4 bases, the J end by 5 bases, with 30 bases between. Germline assignment: CDR1 SGHRS and CDR2 YFSETQ. This CDR3 is built from 20 residues. CDR3 in DNA: TGCGCCAGCAGCCTGCCACCGTTACAGGGCTCTAGGGAAGGAAATGAAAAACTGTTTTTT. Protein product: CASSLPPLQGSREGNEKLFF.

There are a few counts of this clonotype. The chain carries TRBV7-8 and TRBJ1-1; the D is unclear. This CDR3 has 14 amino acids. Germline CDR1 is SGHVS and CDR2 is FQNEAQ. The V gene lost 5 bases and the J gene lost 0 bases, with 10 bases spanning the gap. DNA for the CDR3: TGTGCCAGCAGCCAAAGCGACATGAACACTGAAGCTTTCTTT. Translated, it gives CASSQSDMNTEAFF. The full variable domain, in which reference TRBV7-8 and TRBJ1-1 provide the parts outside the CDR3, is GAGVSQSPRYKVAKRGQDVALRCDPISGHVSLFWYQQALGQGPEFLTYFQNEAQLDKSGLPSDRFFAERPEGSVSTLKIQRTQQEDSAVYLCASSQSDMNTEAFFGQGTRLTVV.

This clonotype came up a few times. The chain uses TRBV2 and TRBJ2-1, with 7 bases identical to TRBD1. The germline V gene encodes CDR1 SNHLY and CDR2 FYNNEI. The CDR3 is 15 amino acids. V was pared by 2 bases and J by 10 bases, with 11 bases of the junction left unmatched. Written as DNA, the CDR3 is TGTGCCAGCAGTGAACTGGGACAGAGCGTGCTGGAGCAGTTCTTC. Translating gives CASSELGQSVLEQFF.

CDR3 nucleotides: TGTGCCAGCTCACCCACGACAGGGACCTACGAGCAGTACTTC. As protein: CASSPTTGTYEQYF. The genes are TRBV18 and TRBJ2-7; 7 bases are a match to TRBD1. Germline V gene data show CDR1 as KGHSH and CDR2 as LQKENI. The CDR3 length is 14 residues. Unmatched junction bases numbered 4, after V lost 3 bases and J lost 2 bases.

The rearrangement joins TRBV28 to TRBJ2-2; D gene uncertain. Germline CDR1 reads MDHEN; CDR2 reads SYDVKM. CDR3 size: 15 residues. V dropped 3 bases and J dropped 5 bases, with 13 bases sitting between them. CDR3 bases: TGTGCCAGCAGTTTTCACGGCCTAGGGACCGGGGAGCTGTTTTTT. The encoded protein is CASSFHGLGTGELFF.

This clonotype was seen many times. V usage is TRBV27 and J usage is TRBJ1-2; D not certain. CDR1 and CDR2 (germline): MNHEY, SMNVEV (reference sequence). CDR3 length: 13 amino acids. V was cut by 3 bases and J by 1 base, with 6 bases left in between. In DNA form, the CDR3 reads TGTGCCAGCAGTTTCACAGTTAACTATGGCTACACCTTC. Its protein is CASSFTVNYGYTF.

This clonotype was seen a handful of times. The chain couples TRBV19 to TRBJ1-5; 7 positions match TRBD1. The V gene end was trimmed by 0 bases and the J gene end by 0 bases; junction bases not matched to a gene: 5. The CDR3 sequence is 17 residues long. Germline V CDR1 and CDR2: LNHDA, SQIVND (reference sequence). The CDR3 DNA follows: TGTGCCAGTAGTATAGATGGACAGGATTATAGCAATCAGCCCCAGCATTTT. It encodes CASSIDGQDYSNQPQHF.

The J gene is TRBJ2-2, the V gene TRBV12-3 or TRBV12-4; D tentatively fits TRBD1 or TRBD2 (6 bases each). The ends were cut back, 3 bases at V and 4 bases at J, with 9 bases in the middle. The CDR3 extends over 14 amino acids. CDR3 sequence (DNA): TGTGCCAGCAGTTTGGAGGGGGGCACCGGGGAGCTGTTTTTT. Protein: CASSLEGGTGELFF.

This chain uses TRBV30 with TRBJ2-6; unclear D gene. This CDR3 has 12 residues. V lost 8 bases, J lost 0 bases, and 5 bases lay in between. CDR1 is GTSNPN and CDR2 is SVGIG in the germline V gene (reference sequence). The CDR3 sequence: CARDSGANVLTF. For the CDR3, the DNA is TGTGCCCGCGACTCTGGGGCCAACGTCCTGACTTTC.

The genes are TRBV12-3 or TRBV12-4 and TRBJ1-1, with 9 bases identical to TRBD1. With 5 bases clipped from V and 4 bases from J, the junction kept 8 bases outside the gene matches. The CDR3 is 15 residues long. CDR3 region: CASSLGQGQGTEAFF. The CDR3 DNA follows: TGTGCCAGCAGTCTGGGACAGGGTCAAGGCACTGAAGCTTTCTTT.

This clonotype was detected ten times or more. This sequence joins TRBV18 and TRBJ2-5, with TRBD1 matching over 7 bases. Germline-derived CDR1 and CDR2 are KGHSH and LQKENI. This CDR3 is built from 14 residues. With 4 bases clipped from V and 1 base from J, the junction kept 3 bases outside the gene matches. CDR3 coding DNA: TGTGCCAGCTCACACCCAGGGGGCCAAGAGACCCAGTACTTC. Translation gives CASSHPGGQETQYF.

This clonotype was recorded at least ten times. Sequence at one end of the junction differs from germline and may be a read error. The chain recombines TRBV5-5 with TRBJ2-5, with a weak D call TRBD1 (5 bases). The CDR3 totals 14 residues. Germline CDR1 SGHKS, CDR2 YYEKEE (reference sequence). The CDR3 sequence: CASSLGQGWKTQYF. The CDR3 region has the DNA TGTGCCAGCAGTTTGGGGCAGGGTTGGAAGACCCAGTACTTC.

In its sample, this clonotype was seen many times. This rearrangement joins TRBV6-1 to TRBJ1-1; D gene ambiguous. This CDR3 region has 16 residues. Trimming shortened V by 6 bases and J by 3 bases, and 20 bases separated the two germline ends. CDR1 is MNHNS and CDR2 is SASEGT in the germline V gene. The CDR3 reads CASSEMTWAGDTEAFF. In nucleotides, the CDR3 is TGTGCCAGCAGCGAGATGACGTGGGCTGGGGACACTGAAGCTTTCTTT.

In its sample, this clonotype was seen many times. V is TRBV10-3 and J is TRBJ2-5; no reliable D call. The CDR3 length is 15 residues. Germline assignment: CDR1 ENHRY and CDR2 SYGVKD. Trimming cost V 0 bases and J 3 bases, with 11 bases left between them. CDR3 in amino acids: CAISESPQREETQYF. CDR3 in DNA: TGTGCCATCAGTGAGTCGCCACAACGGGAAGAGACCCAGTACTTC.

This clonotype has a count of ten or more. V is TRBV9 and J is TRBJ2-5; D is perhaps TRBD2 (6 bases). The V end lost 3 bases, the J end lost 1 base, and 13 bases lay between the germline ends. There are 15 residues in the CDR3. The germline V gene has CDR1 SGDLS and CDR2 YYNGEE. CDR3 nucleotides: TGTGCCAGCAGCGCCTCGCCGACTAGCCAAGAGACCCAGTACTTC. It specifies CASSASPTSQETQYF.

Comments on this clonotype: This may stem from a read error, because a much larger clone lies one nucleotide away. This chain uses TRBV20-1 with TRBJ2-5; 9 bases fit TRBD2. With V trimmed by 5 bases and J by 4 bases, 14 bases remained unmatched. CDR3 size: 16 residues. Germline values: CDR1 DFQATT, CDR2 SNEGSKA (reference sequence). CDR3 coding DNA: TGCAGTGCTCTAAATCCTTTTGATAGCGGGGGAGAGACCCAGTACTTC. Translated, it gives CSALNPFDSGGETQYF.

The V and J genes are TRBV5-1 and TRBJ2-7, with 12 bases identical to TRBD1. This CDR3 has 15 amino acids. Germline CDR1 is SGHRS and CDR2 is YFSETQ. V lost 6 bases and J lost 3; bases outside the gene matches: 7. This CDR3 reads CASTAGTGGGYEQYF. Written as DNA, the CDR3 is TGCGCCAGCACCGCCGGGACAGGGGGCGGCTACGAGCAGTACTTC.

This clonotype showed up just a few times. The chain links TRBV7-9 to TRBJ2-7; TRBD1 matches at 10 bases. CDR1 SEHNR and CDR2 FQNEAQ come from the germline V gene (reference sequence). This CDR3 contains 14 residues. Germline trimming cut 7 bases from V and 5 bases from J; bases unmatched to any gene: 8. Here the CDR3 reads CASTEGQGLNEQYF. CDR3 bases: TGTGCCAGCACCGAGGGACAGGGGCTGAACGAGCAGTACTTC.

This clonotype was detected ten times or more. The chain links TRBV29-1 to TRBJ2-2, with D possibly TRBD2 on 6 matching bases. Trimming cost V 5 bases and J 4 bases, with 11 bases left between them. Germline V CDR1 and CDR2: SQVTM, ANQGSEA. There are 13 residues in the CDR3. CDR3 sequence reads: CSVRWRATGELFF. Here the CDR3 DNA reads TGCAGCGTTAGGTGGAGGGCCACCGGGGAGCTGTTTTTT.

This clonotype was counted many times. The V and J genes are TRBV28 and TRBJ2-5, with D maybe TRBD2 (6 bases). The germline gives CDR1 MDHEN, CDR2 SYDVKM. V shed 2 bases and J shed 1 base, with 20 bases lying between them. This CDR3 comprises 18 residues. This CDR3 is CASSLRPRAGDIQETQYF. In DNA, the CDR3 is TGTGCCAGCAGTTTAAGACCTCGAGCGGGTGATATCCAAGAGACCCAGTACTTC.